The following is a T cell receptor beta chain sequence with its context. CDR3 length: 19 amino acids. V trimming: 0 bases; J trimming: 1 base; junction bases outside the gene matches: 8. Germline CDR1 is LGHDT and CDR2 is YNNKEL (reference sequence). This entry belongs to a study of blood T cell repertoires in COVID-19. Study summary: T cells, B-cell-depleted T cells, or PBMCs provided the cDNA or gDNA that served as material.

In the source study's methods: Amplification of reference gene primers provided the estimated nucleated cell counts. This table comes from immunoSEQ multiplex PCR, and its TCRdb copy is limited to in-frame clones, with some not included. That table furnishes V, J and clone size, whereas the DNA furnished D and trimming. The sample includes under 30,000 clones, 84% seen only once; the top ten take about 10%. The specimen sequenced was peripheral blood. The chain uses TRBV3-1 (or the pseudogene TRBV3-2) and TRBJ2-4, with 11 bases lining up with TRBD1. The receptor was derived from a man older than 75 with active COVID-19. Written as DNA, the CDR3 is TGTGCCAGCAGCCAAGAATTAGGGGACAGGGGGGCGGCCAAAAACATTCAGTACTTC. The encoded protein is CASSQELGDRGAAKNIQYF.